The 7 T cell receptor beta chains below come from one sample, sequenced in a study of shared clonotypes between healthy human individuals. The table came from immunoSEQ multiplex PCR; TCRdb's copy has only in-frame clones and leaves some out. In the table there are 950,000 to 1,300,000 clones, roughly 75% of which are singletons. The sample was memory CD4+ T cells sorted from blood. As to subset: CD45RA-negative fraction. These receptors were obtained from a man aged 18 to 29 in good health.

V usage is TRBV7-2 and J usage is TRBJ2-3; 7 bases are a match to TRBD2. The germline CDR1 and CDR2 sequences are SGHTA and FQGNSA. V gave up 5 bases and J gave up 1 base; unmatched junction bases: 9. The CDR3 spans 16 residues. The CDR3 spells CASSPIAGLGTDTQYF. The DNA for the CDR3 is TGTGCCAGCAGCCCGATAGCGGGCTTAGGCACAGATACGCAGTATTTT. The complete variable domain, with remaining parts taken from reference TRBV7-2 and TRBJ2-3, reads GAGVSQSPSNKVTEKGKDVELRCDPISGHTALYWYRQSLGQGLEFLIYFQGNSAPDKSGLPSDRFSAERTGGSVSTLTIQRTQQEDSAVYLCASSPIAGLGTDTQYFGPGTRLTVL.

The V call is TRBV6-5, the J call TRBJ2-5; 12 bases are shared with TRBD1. The V gene's germline CDR1 is MNHEY and CDR2 SVGAGI. Trimming removed 6 bases from V and 5 bases from J; junction bases left unmatched: 4. This CDR3 region has 14 residues. In DNA form, the CDR3 reads TGTGCCAGCAGGGGACAGGGGGCGGATGAGACCCAGTACTTC. It codes for CASRGQGADETQYF.

The chain is built from TRBV6-1 and TRBJ1-2; the match to TRBD1 covers 7 bases. Germline CDR1 and CDR2: MNHNS and SASEGT. The CDR3 has 16 residues. J gave up 5 bases and V 0 bases, and 9 bases lay outside the gene matches. CDR3 in amino acids: CASSEATGQTLYGYTF. The CDR3 DNA reads as TGTGCCAGCAGTGAAGCGACGGGACAGACATTATATGGCTACACCTTC.

This clone was observed a few times. The chain is built from TRBV2 and TRBJ2-3, with 9 bases fitting TRBD1. Germline-derived CDR1 and CDR2 are SNHLY and FYNNEI. The J segment lost 4 bases and the V segment lost 4 bases, leaving 6 bases of the junction unmatched. This CDR3 contains 15 residues. In DNA form, the CDR3 reads TGTGCCAGCAGTGCTTCGACAGGGGGTGCAGATACGCAGTATTTT. Protein sequence: CASSASTGGADTQYF.

The rearrangement uses TRBV19 and TRBJ2-2; a possible D gene is TRBD2 (6 bases). The CDR3 runs 15 residues. Trimming removed 5 bases at V and 3 bases at J, with 13 bases between. Germline V gene sequence: CDR1 LNHDA, CDR2 SQIVND (reference sequence). Written as DNA, the CDR3 is TGTGCCAGTAGTTCCCTAGCGACTTACACCGGGGAGCTGTTTTTT. The encoded protein is CASSSLATYTGELFF.

V and J are TRBV10-3 and TRBJ2-3, with D unclear. Per germline, CDR1 ENHRY and CDR2 SYGVKD. Deletions cut 6 bases from V and 0 bases from J, with 10 bases between. The CDR3 totals 14 residues. In DNA form, the CDR3 reads TGTGCCATCAGCGAACCACTAAGCACAGATACGCAGTATTTT. Its protein product is CAISEPLSTDTQYF.

Note on this clone: A read error is the likely source, as a far larger clone sits one nucleotide away. The V gene is TRBV9, the J gene TRBJ2-3; D unclear. With 3 bases removed from V and 2 bases from J, the gap between germline ends came to 4 bases. CDR1 is SGDLS, CDR2 YYNGEE, per germline. The CDR3 loop spans 12 amino acids. CDR3 in amino acids: CASSGDTDTQYF. The CDR3 coding sequence is TGTGCCAGCAGCGGAGACACAGATACGCAGTATTTT.